The rows below give T cell receptor beta chains drawn from one sample of a study of shared clonotypes between healthy human individuals. Sequenced by immunoSEQ multiplex PCR; TCRdb stores in-frame clones only, minus some. In the table there are about 1,800,000 clones, about 94% of which are singletons. Specimen: naive CD8+ T cells sorted from blood. The receptors shown here come from a man between 18 and 29 years old in good health. CDR3s include the opening cysteine and the closing phenylalanine or tryptophan. D genes are given only for firm matches.

.,TRBV5-1,CASSPQGWDYEQYF
.,TRBV7-9,CASSDVNNDNEQFF
TRBD1,TRBV28,CASSIDRGDNEQFF
.,TRBV27,CATPVGTDYEQYF
TRBD1,TRBV28,CASSRDSDNEQFF
TRBD1,TRBV27,CASSPTGGDEQYF
TRBD1,TRBV29-1,CSVEGFGDRGGDEQYF
TRBD2,TRBV10-3,CAISVGRETYEQYF
TRBD2,TRBV5-4,CASSLAGGGIYNEQFF
.,TRBV6-5,CASSGGGGSGYTF
.,TRBV5-8,CASSPHQPQHF
TRBD2,TRBV27,CASSTTSGVHEQYF
.,TRBV5-4,CASTEGGADTQYF
.,TRBV7-8,CASSLGSLGGAFF
.,TRBV6-5,CASSYLPGSYNEQFF
.,TRBV5-4,CASSADTQYF
.,TRBV28,CASNSGEGGYTF
.,TRBV9,CASSVEDFTDTQYF
.,TRBV28,CASRGTGGYGYTF
.,TRBV5-1,CASSQGTIHPTSEQFF
.,TRBV6-5,CASSSSRLGVYEQYF
TRBD2,TRBV13,CASSPFSGGGDEQFF
.,TRBV6-5,CASSSSQWTEAFF
TRBD2,TRBV9,CASSAGTSGSGVYNEQFF
TRBD1,TRBV28,CASTHQGATNEKLFF
.,TRBV15,CATSSRAGYGYTF
.,TRBV5-4,CASSLVGYEQYF
.,TRBV27,CASSLMYGALNNEQFF
.,TRBV13,CASSPQGGLLQETQYF
.,TRBV7-6,CASSLDPTYEQYF
TRBD1,TRBV28,CASSSWDSQETQYF
.,TRBV4-3,CASSQGRGPMGTEAFF
.,TRBV6-1,CASSLRRGATYEQYF
TRBD1,TRBV6-5,CASTPDRVEGRAFF
TRBD1,TRBV27,CASSLKGALNQPQHF
.,TRBV28,CALGVNQPQHF
.,TRBV20-1,CSAGVGYEQYF
TRBD1,TRBV7-2,CASSLRTGGGWEQYF
.,TRBV5-1,CASSFGRAAGQSTGELFF
.,TRBV6-5,CASSYSGQIYEQYF
TRBD1,TRBV19,CASSLGTGYEQYF
TRBD2,TRBV5-4,CASSQGLAGGPETQYF
.,TRBV4-1,CASSQETSVGAYNSPLHF
.,TRBV9,CASSVGDSSGNTIYF
TRBD1,TRBV7-9,CASSGGTGPNQPQHF
.,TRBV5-1,CASSLGGTEYYEQYF
.,TRBV28,CASISKATNTGELFF
TRBD2,TRBV7-9,CASSTTSGGGDEQYF
TRBD1,TRBV4-1,CASSHNPGQGWSPLHF
TRBD2,TRBV27,CASSLIAGGFQETQYF
.,TRBV2,CASSEAAGGFNSPLHF
TRBD1,TRBV5-1,CASSSGQGAWETQYF
.,TRBV29-1,CSGEGNTEAFF
.,TRBV5-6,CASSSLGDTEAFF
.,TRBV15,CATSRDPVGASLGETQYF
TRBD1,TRBV11-2,CASSRADRAQETQYF
TRBD1,TRBV4-3,CASSQDETGYYEQYF
TRBD2,TRBV7-8,CASSLATSGGLIYNEQFF
TRBD1,TRBV6-1,CASSGRDSKGTNEKLFF